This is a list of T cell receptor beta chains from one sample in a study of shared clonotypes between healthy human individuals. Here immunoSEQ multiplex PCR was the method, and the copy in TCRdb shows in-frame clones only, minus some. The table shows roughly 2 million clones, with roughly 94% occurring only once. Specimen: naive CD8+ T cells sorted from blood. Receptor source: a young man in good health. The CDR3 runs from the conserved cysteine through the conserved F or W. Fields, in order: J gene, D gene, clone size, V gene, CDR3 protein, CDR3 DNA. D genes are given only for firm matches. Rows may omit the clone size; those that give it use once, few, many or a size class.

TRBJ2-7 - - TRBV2 CASHEDGWAEQYF TGTGCCAGCCATGAAGACGGCTGGGCCGAGCAGTACTTC
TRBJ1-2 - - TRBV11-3 CASSPGTNGYTF TGTGCCAGCAGCCCGGGGACAAATGGCTACACCTTC
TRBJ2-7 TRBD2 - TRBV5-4 CASSPGLAGSYEQYF TGTGCCAGCAGTCCTGGACTAGCGGGCTCCTACGAGCAGTACTTC
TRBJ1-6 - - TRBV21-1 CASSKAIRLATSPLHF TGTGCCAGCAGCAAAGCGATACGTCTAGCTACTTCACCCCTCCACTTT
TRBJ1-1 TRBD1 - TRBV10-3 CAISESGTGVTEAFF TGTGCCATCAGTGAGTCAGGGACAGGGGTTACTGAAGCTTTCTTT
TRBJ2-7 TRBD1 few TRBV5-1 CASSARDSYEQYF TGCGCCAGCAGCGCCCGGGACAGCTACGAGCAGTACTTC
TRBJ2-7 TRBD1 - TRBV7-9 CASSSGTEGFLRNKQYF TGTGCCAGCAGCTCCGGGACAGAGGGCTTCCTTCGGAACAAGCAGTACTTC
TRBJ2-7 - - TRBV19 CASSAGFGSSYEQYF TGTGCCAGTAGTGCCGGTTTCGGTAGTTCCTACGAGCAGTACTTC
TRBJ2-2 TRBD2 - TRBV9 CASSVFIAGGTGELFF TGTGCCAGCAGCGTATTTATAGCGGGAGGCACCGGGGAGCTGTTTTTT
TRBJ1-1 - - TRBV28 CASRPRGGFEAFF TGTGCCAGCAGGCCCCGCGGGGGCTTTGAAGCTTTCTTT
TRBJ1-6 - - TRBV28 CASSMDSSSSYNSPLHF TGTGCCAGCAGTATGGACAGCAGCAGCTCCTATAATTCACCCCTCCACTTT
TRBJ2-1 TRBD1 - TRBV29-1 CSSGDSSYNEQFF TGCAGCTCAGGGGACAGCTCCTACAATGAGCAGTTCTTC
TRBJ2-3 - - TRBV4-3 CASSQDRYTFTDTQYF TGCGCCAGCAGCCAAGATCGGTATACTTTCACAGATACGCAGTATTTT
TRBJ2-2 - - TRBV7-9 CASSLVTGRNTGELFF TGTGCCAGCAGCTTAGTAACAGGGCGGAACACCGGGGAGCTGTTTTTT
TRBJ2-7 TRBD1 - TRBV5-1 CASSSAGGTYEQYF TGCGCCAGCAGCTCCGCAGGGGGCACCTACGAGCAGTACTTC
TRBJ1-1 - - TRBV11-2 CASSLGPDLEAFF TGTGCCAGCAGCCTTGGGCCCGACCTTGAAGCTTTCTTT
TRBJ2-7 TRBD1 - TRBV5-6 CASSLVGQGVASYEQYF TGTGCCAGCAGCTTGGTTGGACAGGGGGTCGCCTCCTACGAGCAGTACTTC
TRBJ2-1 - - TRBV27 CASSSTGAYNEQFF TGTGCCAGCAGTTCCACCGGGGCCTACAATGAGCAGTTCTTC
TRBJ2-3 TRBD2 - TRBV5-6 CASSSTSGGPTDTQYF TGTGCCAGCAGCAGCACTAGCGGGGGACCCACAGATACGCAGTATTTT
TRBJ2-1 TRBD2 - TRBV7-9 CASSPDSGGRFF TGTGCCAGCAGCCCAGACAGCGGGGGAAGGTTCTTC
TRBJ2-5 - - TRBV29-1 CSVEGPGGNQETQYF TGCAGCGTTGAAGGTCCAGGGGGGAACCAAGAGACCCAGTACTTC
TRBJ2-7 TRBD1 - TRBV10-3 CAIGETGMSYEQYF TGTGCCATTGGGGAGACAGGGATGTCCTACGAGCAGTACTTC
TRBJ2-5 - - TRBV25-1 CASGSEGPRTYF TGTGCCAGCGGGTCCGAGGGGCCCCGGACGTACTTC
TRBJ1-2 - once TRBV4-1 CASSQGQGAYGYTF TGCGCCAGCAGCCAAGGTCAGGGAGCCTATGGCTACACCTTC
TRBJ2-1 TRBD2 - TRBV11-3 CASSYGTSGRNEQFF TGTGCCAGCAGCTATGGGACTAGCGGGAGGAATGAGCAGTTCTTC
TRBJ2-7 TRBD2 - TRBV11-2 CASSSGLAGLYEQYF TGTGCCAGCAGCTCTGGACTAGCGGGTCTTTACGAGCAGTACTTC
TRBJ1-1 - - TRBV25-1 CASSYGEKEGAFF TGTGCCAGCAGTTATGGGGAGAAGGAAGGAGCTTTCTTT
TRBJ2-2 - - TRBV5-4 CASSLPGAVGELFF TGTGCCAGCAGCCTGCCGGGGGCGGTCGGGGAGCTGTTTTTT
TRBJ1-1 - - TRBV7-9 CASSFSGPYTEAFF TGTGCCAGCAGCTTCTCTGGACCTTACACTGAAGCTTTCTTT
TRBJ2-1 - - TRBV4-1 CASSQEGGASYNEQFF TGCGCCAGCAGCCAAGAGGGCGGGGCCTCCTACAATGAGCAGTTCTTC